The T cell receptor (beta chain) described here comes from a study of cytomegalovirus exposure and HLA in healthy donors. General observations from the study: Analysis was performed later, and it showed HLA-associated TCR beta chains to be more clonally expanded than equally common others. Later analysis reportedly placed an Asian-associated ancestry cluster below the roughly 670-donor mean in N-insertions. Through in vitro validation, three CMV-associated chains were shown to be specific for CMV antigens. In the analysis, some V segments, TRBV6-2 and TRBV6-3 included, were excluded as indistinguishable.

The primer mix had 60 Vbeta and 13 Jbeta primers. This table comes from immunoSEQ multiplex PCR, and its TCRdb copy is limited to in-frame clones, with some not included. This table has about 130,000 clones, approximately 87% appearing once. On this clone: Its antigen is unknown.

The CDR3 sequence is 15 residues long. The V and J ends lost 3 bases and 1 base, in that order; junction bases with no gene match: 3. CDR1 is SGHTA and CDR2 is FQGTGA in the germline V gene. This TCR was recovered from a middle-aged man in good health and CMV-seronegative. The chain carries TRBV7-3 and TRBJ1-5, with 7 bases lining up with TRBD1. The specimen sequenced was PBMCs. The CDR3 DNA is TGTGCCAGCAGCTTCCAGACAGGGAGCAATCAGCCCCAGCATTTT. Encoded protein: CASSFQTGSNQPQHF. Using reference TRBV7-3 and TRBJ1-5 for the parts outside the CDR3, the full variable domain is GAGVSQTPSNKVTEKGKYVELRCDPISGHTALYWYRQSLGQGPEFLIYFQGTGAADDSGLPNDRFFAVRPEGSVSTLKIQRTERGDSAVYLCASSFQTGSNQPQHFGDGTRLSIL.